This T cell receptor beta chain comes out of a study of a mutant IDH1 vaccine in newly diagnosed glioma (dated by TCRdb to the early 2020s). Regarding the study in general: Eight vaccinations were administered to patients in weeks 1, 3, 5, 7, 11, 15, 19 and 23, corresponding to visits V03 through V10. Before enrollment, patients had received standard therapy of radiotherapy alone, temozolomide alone, or radiochemotherapy with temozolomide; most received the combination. Of the roughly 32 treated patients, about 62% were male and around 38% were female, and a mean age of roughly 40 years was recorded. For exploratory analyses, approximately 23 treated patients had longitudinal TCRB deep sequencing done wherever samples were available. Six visits were used for peripheral blood collection: V03 (baseline), V05, V07, V10, V12 and V13. Vaccination began 4-6 weeks after radiotherapy alone, or alongside temozolomide cycles in the chemotherapy-containing groups. General findings and caveats noted by the study authors: Availability determined which PBMC samples were chosen for TCRB deep sequencing. It was noted by the authors that analyses of patient blood samples could not be reproduced owing to sample limitations. Changes in the top peripheral T cell clonotypes picked up by TCRB sequencing did not appear to be linked to pseudoprogression. Across multiple MHC alleles, vaccine-induced immune responses were seen in approximately 93% of patients.

A word on this clone: The antigen this receptor binds is unknown. No base qualities exist here, and no much larger clone lies one base off it.

Receptors were amplified or captured by the immunoSEQ multiplex PCR assay. Rearranged TCR beta chain sequences were amplified using the hsTCRB Kit according to the manufacturer's protocol. TCRB libraries were sequenced on an Illumina MiSeq. On the study's bioinformatics: Demultiplexing, trimming and gene mapping were performed with the kit vendor's proprietary platform. TCRdb took over this immuneACCESS table, retaining in-frame rearrangements with V and J assigned. Such tables are incomplete; in checked studies, under half of the missing clones stem from an unresolved V gene, and the remainder is unexplained. D and trimming were read from the DNA, whereas the V and J calls and clone size are those reported in that table. The sample contains roughly 43,000 clones, about 88% of them found a single time. 2% to 2.5% of the sample comes from the top ten. What this sample's time point label stands for: week 23, last vaccination. Each vaccine dose, consisting of 300 ug of a 20-mer mutant IDH1 peptide in Montanide, was administered subcutaneously with topical imiquimod. Newly diagnosed WHO grade 3 or 4 IDH1-mutant astrocytomas showing loss of nuclear ATRX were present in the donors. The samples were drawn from NOA16, a multicentre, single-arm, open-label phase I trial in Germany that tested a mutant IDH1 peptide vaccine in humans for the first time. Genomic DNA for TCRB sequencing was extracted from EDTA blood using the DNeasy Blood and Tissue Kit.

The clonotype comes from a woman aged 18-30 years with glioma. Some clones in this sample may be carry-over from other donors' samples. The specimen was PBMCs, collected from a glioma patient whose treatment included an IDH1 peptide vaccine.

The nucleotide sequence is given as TGTGCCTGGAGTGCAGTAGAGGGGAACATTCAGTACTTC. Its protein is CAWSAVEGNIQYF. The chain uses TRBV30 and TRBJ2-4; the D call is tentative, TRBD1 or TRBD2, as each matches 5 bases. V and J lose 1 base and 7 bases, and a span of 11 bases separates them. CDR1 and CDR2, looked up from the germline V gene (reference sequence), are GTSNPN and SVGIG. Taken from cysteine to phenylalanine, the CDR3 has 13 residues. Kept here is only the CDR3 DNA, which spans 39 bases and is read in frame from base 1.